This is a list of T cell receptor beta chains from one sample in a study of vaccination and CD4 T cells after COVID-19. These receptors' targets are unknown. TCRdb reprocessed the PCR reads via MiXCR and lists one record per CDR3 protein. The sample consists of about 20,000 distinct CDR3 sequences, over 35% of them appearing once. The sample consisted of CD4+ T cells from blood, cultured in vitro, taken before SARS-CoV-2 vaccination. The receptors were sampled from a human donor who received a COVID-19 vaccine. Each CDR3 is given with its conserved first and last residue. D genes are given only for firm matches. The size entry is marked missing in some rows and otherwise reads once, few, many or a size class.

>-|TRBJ2-7|TRBV6-5|-
TGTGCCAGCAGTTACTCGGAGCAGGGTAATGGCGAGCAGTACTTC
CASSYSEQGNGEQYF
>-|TRBJ1-3|TRBV20-1|few
TGCAGTGCTAGTGGGGGTTCTGGAAACACCATATATTTT
CSASGGSGNTIYF
>-|TRBJ2-3|TRBV10-3|few
TGTGCCATCAGTGACAGTTGGGATACGCAGTATTTT
CAISDSWDTQYF
>TRBD1|TRBJ2-3|TRBV7-8|-
TGTGCCAGCAGCTTAGACAGGGGGCGCACAGATACGCAGTATTTT
CASSLDRGRTDTQYF
>-|TRBJ1-1|TRBV18|-
TGTGCCAGCTCAGGGGGTTTGAACACTGAAGCTTTCTTT
CASSGGLNTEAFF
>-|TRBJ1-1|TRBV4-1|few
TGCGCCAGCAGCCAAGATTGGGTCAGGGAGACTGAAGCTTTCTTT
CASSQDWVRETEAFF
>TRBD1|TRBJ2-5|TRBV19|few
TGTGCCAGTAGTCAAACAGGGGGAGAGACCCAGTACTTC
CASSQTGGETQYF
>-|TRBJ1-1|TRBV2|few
TGTGCCAGCAGGCTTGACGAGGCTACGAACACTGAAGCTTTCTTT
CASRLDEATNTEAFF
>-|TRBJ2-3|TRBV7-6|few
TGTGCCAGCAGCTCACCGGACGGGAGAAGCACAGATACGCAGTATTTT
CASSSPDGRSTDTQYF
>TRBD1|TRBJ1-5|TRBV19|-
TGTGCCAGTAGTTGGCAGGGGGCAAATCAGCCCCAGCATTTT
CASSWQGANQPQHF
>-|TRBJ2-3|TRBV7-2|-
TGTGCCAGCAGCGTAGACTTGAAAACGGGGTATTTT
CASSVDLKTGYF
>-|TRBJ1-5|TRBV6-1|-
TGTGCCAGCAATTCAGACGGGAGGACAGCCCGTTATCAGCCCCAGCATTTT
CASNSDGRTARYQPQHF
>-|TRBJ1-1|TRBV2|-
TGTGCCAGCCGTCGGGTGGCGATCGAAGCTTTCTTT
CASRRVAIEAFF
>-|TRBJ2-3|TRBV5-4|-
TGTGCCAGCAGCTTGGGGGGGGCGGTGGGGATAGATACGCAGTATTTT
CASSLGGAVGIDTQYF
>-|TRBJ1-1|TRBV5-1|once
TGCGCCAGCAGCCCGGGGAGGGGGGGGAACACTGAAGCTTTCTTT
CASSPGRGGNTEAFF
>TRBD1|TRBJ1-6|TRBV20-1|-
TGCAGTGCTAGAGTGGGCAGGGGGCGTAATTCACCCCTCCACTTT
CSARVGRGRNSPLHF
>-|TRBJ2-6|TRBV7-3|-
TGTGCCAGCAGCTTAGGGGGGCAGGCCAACGTCCTGACTTTC
CASSLGGQANVLTF
>TRBD2|TRBJ2-7|TRBV20-1|few
TGCAGTGCTTCTAGCGGGGGGGCCCACGAGCAGTACTTC
CSASSGGAHEQYF
>-|TRBJ1-1|TRBV18|-
TGTGCCAGCGCCTCAAGCCGGGAGCTAATAGTAGCTTTCTTT
CASASSRELIVAFF
>-|TRBJ1-2|TRBV2|few
TGTGCCAGCAGTGAACAGGGGCGGTACTATGGCTACACCTTC
CASSEQGRYYGYTF
>-|TRBJ1-5|TRBV2|-
TGTGCCAGCAGGACCCCTGACTTTAACAGCGATCAGCCCCAGCATTTT
CASRTPDFNSDQPQHF
>-|TRBJ1-5|TRBV24-1|-
TGTGCCACCAGTGAAGCGGGCAGTTATAGCAATCAGCCCCAGCATTTT
CATSEAGSYSNQPQHF
>-|TRBJ2-3|TRBV6-1|-
TGTGCCAGCAGTCGGGACGGCACAGATACGCAGTATTTT
CASSRDGTDTQYF
>-|TRBJ2-7|TRBV30|-
TGTGCCTGGAGTTGGGGGCGGAAGACCTACGAGCAGTACTTC
CAWSWGRKTYEQYF
>-|TRBJ1-3|TRBV2|-
TGTGCCAGCCAACGAGGGAATTCGGGAAACACCATATATTTT
CASQRGNSGNTIYF
>TRBD1|TRBJ1-2|TRBV6-1|few
TGTGCCAGCAGTCGACAGGGGCGGGGTGGCTACACCTTC
CASSRQGRGGYTF
>-|TRBJ1-2|TRBV4-2|once
TGTGCCAGCAGCCAAGGGACGGAGAACTATGGCTACACCTTC
CASSQGTENYGYTF
>-|TRBJ2-1|TRBV20-1|once
TGCAGTGCTCCTGGAATCTCCTACAATGAGCAGTTCTTC
CSAPGISYNEQFF
>TRBD1|TRBJ1-2|TRBV19|few
TGTGCCAGTAGTACACCGGGACAGCACTATGGCTACACCTTC
CASSTPGQHYGYTF
>TRBD1|TRBJ2-2|TRBV19|-
TGTGCCAGCCGCCTACAGACAGGGTTCTCCGGGGAGCTGTTTTTT
CASRLQTGFSGELFF
>TRBD2|TRBJ2-1|TRBV6-2/TRBV6-3|-
TGTGCCAGCAGTTACCCCGCTAGCGGGGCATATAGCTCCTACAATGAGCAGTTCTTC
CASSYPASGAYSSYNEQFF
>-|TRBJ1-5|TRBV19|-
TGTGCCAGTAGTGACCTGAGCAATCAGCCCCAGCATTTT
CASSDLSNQPQHF
>TRBD1|TRBJ2-7|TRBV6-1|-
TGTGCCAGCAGCTCCGGACAGGGTCGTTCTTGGAACTTC
CASSSGQGRSWNF
>-|TRBJ1-2|TRBV2|once
TGTGCCAGCGAAGCACAGGGACTATTTATGGGCTACACCTTC
CASEAQGLFMGYTF
>-|TRBJ2-2|TRBV9|-
TGTGCCAGCAGCGTAGCCCCAGGGGGGGGCGGGGAGCTGTTTTTT
CASSVAPGGGGELFF
>TRBD1|TRBJ1-5|TRBV19|-
TGTGCCAGTAGTATATTGGAACAGGGGATGGATCAGCCCCAGCATTTT
CASSILEQGMDQPQHF
>-|TRBJ2-3|TRBV24-1|-
TGTGCCACCAGTGATCCCGGAGGGGCTGGACGGGGAGATACGCAGTATTTT
CATSDPGGAGRGDTQYF
>-|TRBJ1-6|TRBV10-2|few
TGCGCCAGCAGTGAGCCGGCCTCTCCTTCTTCACCCCTCCACTTT
CASSEPASPSSPLHF
>TRBD1|TRBJ2-1|TRBV24-1|few
TGTGCCACCAGTGATGTCTCGGGACAGGCCACCTTCAATGAGCAGTTCTTC
CATSDVSGQATFNEQFF
>TRBD2|TRBJ2-3|TRBV7-2|few
TGTGCCAGCAGCACTAGCGGTTCCACAGATACGCAGTATTTT
CASSTSGSTDTQYF
>TRBD1|TRBJ1-6|TRBV6-5|few
TGTGCCAGCAGTTACCTTGACAGGGGAGCAGGTTCACCCCTCCACTTT
CASSYLDRGAGSPLHF
>TRBD1|TRBJ1-6|TRBV10-3|few
TGTGCCATCAGTGTAGACAGGGTAGGGTCACCCCTCCACTTT
CAISVDRVGSPLHF
>TRBD2|TRBJ2-3|TRBV7-8|large
TGTGCCAGCAGCTTGTATCGAGCGGGACTCACAGATACGCAGTATTTT
CASSLYRAGLTDTQYF
>TRBD2|TRBJ2-1|TRBV20-1|-
TGCAGTGCCATAGCGGGGGTCCTCTACAATGAGCAGTTCTTC
CSAIAGVLYNEQFF
>-|TRBJ2-1|TRBV20-1|few
TGCAGTGCTAGGTGGCCTACAGGGAATTCCTACAATGAGCAGTTCTTC
CSARWPTGNSYNEQFF
>TRBD1|TRBJ1-6|TRBV5-6|-
TGTGCCAGCAGCATATTGACAGGGGGTTCACCCCTCCACTTT
CASSILTGGSPLHF
>-|TRBJ2-7|TRBV19|once
TGTGCCAGTAGTATGCAGACTAGATCCGAGCAGTACTTC
CASSMQTRSEQYF